This TCR beta chain is from a study of blood T cell repertoires in COVID-19. In the study overall: From T cells, B-cell-depleted T cells, or PBMCs came the material, which was cDNA or gDNA.

Those who participated ranged in age from roughly 18 to 100 years and resided in about two dozen US areas. The germline CDR1 and CDR2 sequences are LNHDA and SQIVND (reference sequence). The CDR3 length is 17 residues. The V segment lost 6 bases and the J segment 3 bases; nucleotides outside the gene matches: 10. Sequencing was performed with immunoSEQ multiplex PCR; in TCRdb, only in-frame clones are kept and a portion is missing. The sample records some 180,000 clones, 80% being singletons. J is TRBJ2-5 and V is TRBV19; TRBD2 agrees at 13 bases. The receptor comes from a man aged 55 to 69 who had been exposed to COVID-19. Input material: PBMCs or T cells enriched from blood (not recorded which). The CDR3 sequence is CASRSLAGGPIKETQYF. The CDR3 DNA sequence: TGTGCCAGTAGATCACTAGCGGGAGGGCCAATAAAAGAGACCCAGTACTTC.